The T cell receptor (beta chain) under discussion was sequenced for a study of OX40 agonist ivuxolimab in advanced cancers. Background for the entire study: The costimulatory receptor OX40 (CD134) was targeted by ivuxolimab, a fully human IgG2 agonistic monoclonal antibody. Peripheral TCRbeta sequencing was intended to test whether TCR sequence diversity was altered and clonal T-cell expansion was caused by ivuxolimab. Three dose-escalation patients achieved partial responses, one with hepatocellular carcinoma and two with cutaneous melanoma. Patients were allowed to have had prior anti-PD-1, anti-PD-L1 or anti-CTLA-4 therapy, and 30% to 40% of the dose-escalation patients had previously received checkpoint inhibitors. In the dose-escalation cohort, nearly 85% of patients were male, and the mean age was approximately 60 years with a range of roughly 20 to 80. The paper describes the monotherapy dose-escalation part (N of about 47 patients) of the phase I trial of ivuxolimab. Intravenous ivuxolimab was administered to patients every 2 weeks at six dose levels: 0.01, 0.1, 0.3, 1.5, 3 and 10 mg/kg. Of the roughly 52 patients in dose escalation, about 20 had hepatocellular carcinoma, some 15 had melanoma, 9 had renal cell carcinoma and 9 had head and neck cancer.

The trial excluded patients who had a history of autoimmune disease or were on systemic immunosuppression. In every dose cohort, peripheral blood was drawn for TCR sequencing at baseline, cycle 4 day 1, and cycle 7 day 1. Samples were obtained from an open-label, multicenter, first-in-human phase I dose-escalation trial of ivuxolimab. Adults with locally advanced or metastatic melanoma, renal cell, hepatocellular, or head and neck squamous cell carcinoma were enrolled in the trial. Before TCR sequencing, CD4+ T cells and CD8+ T cells were sorted from peripheral blood as separate populations. Per the germline V gene (reference sequence), GTSNPN is the CDR1 and SVGIG is the CDR2. The germline ends are 16 bases apart after V is trimmed by 1 base and J by 7 bases. From the cysteine up to the phenylalanine, the CDR3 has a length of 14 residues. Just CDR3 DNA is preserved here, 42 bases in frame from base 1.

For sequencing of the TCRbeta CDR3 region, genomic DNA was extracted from the sorted cells. TCRbeta CDR3 regions were sequenced using the immunoSEQ Assay. As stored in TCRdb, this immuneACCESS dataset retains in-frame rearrangements with V and J assigned. A fraction of the clones does not appear; measured against another copy, unresolved V genes explain less than half of the discrepancy, and the remainder lacks a known reason. The sample table holds approximately 84,000 clones, of which 80% to 90% were seen once. Together, the top ten hold just under 2% of the sample. The full study reports these points: Low levels of normalized T-cell clonal expansion were also seen in some patients who did not respond. At doses of 0.1 to 3.0 mg/kg, clonal expansion of both CD4+ and CD8+ T cells in blood was seen between baseline and week 6. In the 0.1-3.0 mg/kg groups, partial responders were among the patients with the lowest normalized peripheral clonal expansion, particularly in CD8+ T cells. The antigen specificity of the peripheral T cells that underwent clonal expansion was not determined. After ivuxolimab, CD8+ T cells had more expanded clones than CD4+ T cells on average.

About this clone itself: Its antigen target is currently unknown. Per-base qualities were not stored, and no clone one base away is much larger.

The chain was built from TRBV30 and TRBJ1-2; matching of 6 bases hints at TRBD1 as the D gene. The specimen was CD4+ or CD8+ T cells sorted from blood, collected in a trial of the OX40 agonist ivuxolimab. The TCR sequence derives from an adult with an advanced solid tumor such as melanoma, head and neck, liver or kidney cancer. Read as DNA, the sequence is TGTGCCTGGAGTGACCCAGGGGTTCTTTCTGGCTACACCTTC. Translated, this gives CAWSDPGVLSGYTF.